One sample yielded the 15 T cell receptor beta chains listed below, sequenced in a study of molecular identifiers for immune sequencing clone quantification. TCRdb ran MiXCR on the PCR reads and lists one entry per CDR3 protein. The sample includes about 640,000 distinct CDR3 sequences, 20% of them seen just once. Sequencing input: naive CD8+ T cells from blood, with Jurkat cell RNA spiked in. This sample's subset: FACS-sorted CD8+CD4-CCR7+CD45RA+ naive T cells. The receptor source for this set is a human donor in good health. Some libraries in this study had Jurkat cell RNA spiked in.

This clonotype has at least ten counts. The chain links TRBV30 to TRBJ2-7, with 7 bases lining up with TRBD1. Germline lookup yields CDR1 GTSNPN and CDR2 SVGIG (reference sequence). V lost 0 bases, J lost 0 bases, and 2 bases stayed unmatched. The CDR3 loop spans 14 amino acids. CDR3 bases: TGTGCCTGGAGTGTAGGGACAGTCTCCTACGAGCAGTACTTC. Its protein is CAWSVGTVSYEQYF. Looking up the rest from reference TRBV30 and TRBJ2-7 gives the full variable domain: SQTIHQWPATLVQPVGSPLSLECTVEGTSNPNLYWYRQAAGRGLQLLFYSVGIGQISSEVPQNLSASRPQDRQFILSSKKLLLSDSGFYLCAWSVGTVSYEQYFGPGTRLTVT.

In its sample, this clonotype was seen many times. J is TRBJ2-7 and V is TRBV7-9; 10 bases are shared with TRBD1. J lost 5 bases, V lost 5 bases, and 6 bases had no gene match. Germline CDR1 reads SEHNR; CDR2 reads FQNEAQ (reference sequence). This CDR3 spans 14 amino acids. CDR3 amino acids: CASSLGQGLHEQYF. CDR3 DNA sequence: TGTGCCAGCAGCCTGGGACAGGGGCTCCACGAGCAGTACTTC.

This clonotype was detected ten times or more. The rearrangement links TRBV4-3 to TRBJ2-2; the D is unclear. This CDR3 spans 16 amino acids. Trimming removed 0 bases from V and 0 bases from J, with 8 bases in between. Germline V gene data show CDR1 as LGHNA and CDR2 as YSLEER. CDR3 nucleotide sequence: TGCGCCAGCAGCCAAGATGCCAGAACGAACACCGGGGAGCTGTTTTTT. Encoded protein: CASSQDARTNTGELFF.

This clonotype has ten or more counts. This chain uses TRBV20-1 with TRBJ2-3; no clear D gene. The CDR3 runs to 15 residues. CDR1 is DFQATT and CDR2 is SNEGSKA in the germline V gene (reference sequence). V gave up 0 bases and J gave up 2 bases, with 12 bases separating them. CDR3 protein: CSAREWAADTDTQYF. CDR3 DNA: TGCAGTGCTAGAGAATGGGCGGCTGACACAGATACGCAGTATTTT.

This clonotype has a handful of counts. The V gene is TRBV2, the J gene TRBJ1-1, with 7 bases fitting TRBD1. Germline V gene data show CDR1 as SNHLY and CDR2 as FYNNEI. This CDR3 contains 12 residues. Trimming took 4 bases from V and 8 from J; bases not matched to a gene: 4. CDR3 sequence (DNA): TGTGCCAGCAGTGGGGGGACAGTAGAAGCTTTCTTT. It yields the protein CASSGGTVEAFF.

This clonotype has a count of ten or more. V is TRBV28 and J is TRBJ2-2; D remains unclear. The V gene's germline CDR1 is MDHEN and CDR2 SYDVKM. V was cut by 6 bases and J by 6 bases, with 20 bases left in between. The CDR3 sequence is 16 residues long. The CDR3 nucleotides are TGTGCCAGCAGACCAGGTGATGGTTTTTGGGCCGGGGAGCTGTTTTTT. Its protein is CASRPGDGFWAGELFF.

There are many counts of this clonotype. The J gene is TRBJ1-5, the V gene TRBV20-1, with 11 bases aligning to TRBD1. The CDR3 is 15 residues long. The germline gives CDR1 DFQATT, CDR2 SNEGSKA (reference sequence). V trimming: 5 bases; J trimming: 7 bases; junction bases outside the gene matches: 10. DNA of the CDR3: TGCAGTGCTCCAAGAGGACAGGGGGCGAGGCAGCCCCAGCATTTT. It encodes CSAPRGQGARQPQHF.

Concerning this clonotype itself: A read error may explain this, as a much larger clone is one base away. The chain has TRBV6-5 and TRBJ2-2, with 10 bases fitting TRBD2. Germline V lookup: CDR1 MNHEY, CDR2 SVGAGI. The CDR3 is made up of 16 amino acids. Trimming cost V 6 bases and J 1 base; bases outside gene matches: 5. CDR3 residues: CASSPLAGRNTGELFF. DNA of the CDR3: TGTGCCAGCAGCCCACTAGCGGGGAGGAACACCGGGGAGCTGTTTTTT.

This clonotype was seen at least ten times. The chain carries TRBV7-9 and TRBJ2-7; D might be TRBD1 or TRBD2, each matching 5 bases. CDR1 and CDR2 (germline): SEHNR, FQNEAQ (reference sequence). CDR3 size: 15 residues. Between the trimmed V and J ends, which lost 1 base and 3 bases, there was a span of 13 bases. CDR3 region: CASSLDPGSLYEQYF. The CDR3, as DNA: TGTGCCAGCAGCTTAGATCCAGGGAGCCTCTACGAGCAGTACTTC.

Many counts were recorded for this clonotype. Germline and junction disagree at one end, which may indicate a read error. The gene calls are TRBV28 and TRBJ2-5; D perhaps matches TRBD2 (5 bases). The CDR3 is made up of 13 amino acids. CDR1 and CDR2 (germline): MDHEN, SYDVKM. This CDR3 reads CASSLGSQETQYF. The CDR3 DNA follows: TGCGCCAGCAGCTTGGGGAGTCAAGAGACCCAGTACTTC.

The table lists this clonotype with a few counts. V is TRBV29-1 and J is TRBJ1-2; no clear D. CDR1 and CDR2 from the germline V gene are SQVTM and ANQGSEA. Trimming removed 6 bases from V and 10 bases from J, with 9 bases in between. The CDR3 length is 9 residues. The CDR3 is CSVQGPYTF. The CDR3 bases are TGCAGCGTACAAGGGCCCTACACCTTC.

With regard to this clonotype: A much larger clone lies one base from this, so it may be a read error. This sequence joins TRBV4-1 and TRBJ2-3, with 13 nucleotides matching TRBD2. CDR3 length: 16 amino acids. The V segment lost 4 bases and the J segment 11 bases; nucleotides outside the gene matches: 12. The germline V gene has CDR1 MGHRA and CDR2 YSYEKL. The CDR3 region is CASSPGLAGNLMGQYF. The CDR3 DNA follows: TGCGCCAGCAGCCCGGGACTAGCGGGAAACCTTATGGGGCAGTATTTT.

This clonotype has at least ten counts. In nucleotides, the CDR3 is TGCAGTGCTAGACATACAGGGTCCTCCTACAATGAGCAGTTCTTC. Amino acid sequence: CSARHTGSSYNEQFF. V is TRBV20-1 and J is TRBJ2-1; possible D gene TRBD1, 6 bases. Trimming took off 2 bases at V and 0 bases at J, with 11 bases between the two ends. Germline lookup yields CDR1 DFQATT and CDR2 SNEGSKA (reference sequence). The CDR3 is 15 residues long.

This clonotype was counted ten times or more. The chain combines TRBV6-5 with TRBJ2-1, with a tentative D call TRBD2 (5 bases). Trimming removed 0 bases at V and 4 bases at J, with 13 bases between. Germline V gene lookup returns CDR1 MNHEY and CDR2 SVGAGI. The CDR3 length is 16 residues. DNA for the CDR3: TGTGCCAGCAGTTACTCGAAAGCGGCGATTTACAATGAGCAGTTCTTC. Protein sequence: CASSYSKAAIYNEQFF.

This clonotype was seen repeatedly, ten times or more. The CDR3 is CASSFSLGADTQYF. As DNA, the CDR3 is TGTGCCAGCAGCTTCAGTCTCGGGGCAGATACGCAGTATTTT. This sequence joins TRBV7-3 and TRBJ2-3; D possibly corresponds to TRBD2 (5 bases). In germline, CDR1 is SGHTA, CDR2 FQGTGA. The CDR3 contains 14 residues. V gave up 3 bases and J gave up 4 bases, with 11 bases separating them.